A selection of T cell receptor beta chains follows, all from one sample in a study of spatial heterogeneity in lung cancer. TCRdb reanalysed the 5' RACE reads using MiXCR and keeps one entry per CDR3 protein. The table shows 900 or so distinct CDR3 sequences, with approximately 69% occurring only once. The sequencing used lung tumor tissue, collected at surgery. These TCRs come from a male donor with early-stage non-small cell lung cancer. CDR3s include the opening cysteine and the closing phenylalanine or tryptophan. The listing skips clone size in some rows; elsewhere it reads once, few, many or a size class.

V	J	size	CDR3
TRBV20-1	TRBJ1-1	large	CSARGPGELGELDTEAFF
TRBV7-3	TRBJ1-6	NA	CASSARGGPLHF
TRBV9	TRBJ1-2	NA	CASSPGRTGAF
TRBV4-2	TRBJ2-7	NA	CASSQELRGPYEQYF
TRBV6-5	TRBJ1-2	NA	CASSEGTVNYGYTF
TRBV18	TRBJ1-5	once	CASSPASNQPQHF
TRBV24-1	TRBJ2-1	few	CATSDHDLTNEQFF
TRBV5-1	TRBJ2-5	NA	CASSVGQAGEETQYF
TRBV3-1	TRBJ2-5	NA	CASSQVTRSETQYF
TRBV27	TRBJ1-5	NA	CASSLEVNQPQHF
TRBV5-5	TRBJ1-6	NA	CASTLFAGPSNSPLHF
TRBV6-5	TRBJ1-1	NA	CASSQQGNTEAFF
TRBV5-5	TRBJ2-5	NA	CASSPHGNQETQYF
TRBV12-3/TRBV12-4	TRBJ2-1	NA	CASSQLGENEQFF
TRBV5-5	TRBJ1-2	NA	CASSLSGSPYGYTF
TRBV7-4	TRBJ1-2	NA	CASSLGGGGYTF
TRBV12-2	TRBJ2-2	NA	CASRLSEGALTGELFF
TRBV3-1	TRBJ2-7	NA	CASPPGDSGVHEQYF
TRBV12-3/TRBV12-4	TRBJ2-1	NA	CASSPGGLAGTYNEQFF
TRBV24-1	TRBJ2-7	many	CATSDYGNPGEQYF
TRBV7-9	TRBJ2-7	hyperexpanded	CASSSDGLYPYEQYF
TRBV19	TRBJ2-6	medium-sized	CASSIQNSGANVLTF
TRBV20-1	TRBJ1-5	NA	CSARGDQPQHF
TRBV6-5	TRBJ2-5	few	CASYKSQETQYF
TRBV3-1	TRBJ2-1	hyperexpanded	CASSQAVASWESSYNEQFF
TRBV7-8	TRBJ1-1	NA	CASSFSGKNTEAFF
TRBV6-5	TRBJ1-2	NA	CASSYADRGGYTF
TRBV7-9	TRBJ2-2	hyperexpanded	CASSRLTGTGELFF
TRBV7-9	TRBJ2-1	NA	CASSFQAGVVEQFF
TRBV5-1	TRBJ2-5	NA	CATSRDSQETQYF
TRBV18	TRBJ1-3	NA	CASSAESIGNTIYF
TRBV6-2/TRBV6-3	TRBJ2-6	many	CASSYGRLSGANVLTF
TRBV2	TRBJ2-1	large	CASSAEAGAKEQFF
TRBV7-9	TRBJ2-1	NA	CASSLNTREKLKQFF
TRBV20-1	TRBJ2-5	NA	CSARQRGHQETQYF
TRBV6-5	TRBJ2-7	NA	CASANGDSPHEQYF
TRBV20-1	TRBJ2-1	hyperexpanded	CSARSEGGSYNEQFF
TRBV20-1	TRBJ2-4	hyperexpanded	CSARKGGLGIQYF
TRBV2	TRBJ1-6	many	CASSGGQGLSPLHF
TRBV5-5	TRBJ1-1	few	CASSFLSWDTEAFF
TRBV4-3	TRBJ2-1	NA	CASSHTGSYNEQFF
TRBV6-1	TRBJ1-4	NA	CASSEFFGATNEKLFF
TRBV18	TRBJ1-2	NA	CASSHRDSYGYTF
TRBV11-2	TRBJ2-2	NA	CASSPQNGRPNTGELFF
TRBV5-4	TRBJ1-5	many	CASSTDVNQPQHF
TRBV7-6	TRBJ2-3	NA	CASSLAPPDTQYF
TRBV20-1	TRBJ2-1	NA	CSAYSGEGNEQFF
TRBV18	TRBJ2-2	large	CASSPAGIGELFF
TRBV20-1	TRBJ2-5	large	CSAYLGTPGTQYF
TRBV11-3	TRBJ2-2	NA	CASSPRAYSAGTGELFF
TRBV11-2	TRBJ2-7	NA	CASSPGLAIYEQYF
TRBV27	TRBJ2-3	NA	CASSPTTSGRTDTQYF
TRBV10-2	TRBJ2-5	NA	CASRDPLVSGKGYQYF
TRBV27	TRBJ2-2	hyperexpanded	CASSFSRTGELFF